These 16 T cell receptor beta chains share one sample of origin, sequenced in a study of technical replicates of blood from several donors (dated by TCRdb to 2017 to 2019). Preparation of the library involved the immunoSEQ multiplex PCR assay. Here the immuneACCESS table is served through TCRdb, limited to in-frame sequences with V and J called. Missing clones are a known gap in these copies; in checked studies unresolved V genes cover under half, and the rest lacks a known reason. The sample table holds tens of thousands of clones, of which about 94% were seen once. The top ten clones comprise approximately 0.25% of the sample. The sample was T cells isolated from PBMCs. The receptors shown here come from a human donor in good health.

For the CDR3, the DNA is TGTGCCAGCTCACCAGAACCGCAGAGGGGGAGTACCAAAAACATTCAGTACTTC. Encoded protein: CASSPEPQRGSTKNIQYF. The chain employs TRBV18 and TRBJ2-4, with a possible D match to TRBD1 (6 bases). Germline V CDR1 and CDR2: KGHSH, LQKENI. This CDR3 region has 18 residues. V dropped 2 bases and J dropped 2 bases, with 19 bases sitting between them.

This chain uses TRBV2 with TRBJ2-1, with a weak D call TRBD1 (6 bases). V was trimmed by 0 bases and J by 10 bases, leaving 16 bases between them. The CDR3 totals 15 residues. CDR1 and CDR2 from the germline V gene are SNHLY and FYNNEI. CDR3 DNA sequence: TGTGCCAGCAGTGAAGCGGCGAGGGGGAGACGGGAGCAGTTCTTC. Translating gives CASSEAARGRREQFF.

The genes are TRBV6-4 and TRBJ2-3, with TRBD2 matching over 7 bases. This CDR3 is 16 amino acids long. V was clipped by 0 bases and J by 5 bases; unmatched bases: 8. Per the germline V gene, CDR1 is MRHNA and CDR2 is SNTAGT. The CDR3 DNA reads as TGTGCCAGCAGTGACTCGGTTTCTGGCGGGGGAGATACGCAGTATTTT. As protein: CASSDSVSGGGDTQYF.

The CDR3 here is CASSSQGMGSNEKLFF. The CDR3 DNA is TGTGCCAGCAGTTCACAGGGGATGGGATCTAATGAAAAACTGTTTTTT. The chain combines TRBV6-5 with TRBJ1-4; TRBD1 matches 7 bases. This CDR3 comprises 16 residues. Germline V lookup: CDR1 MNHEY, CDR2 SVGAGI. The J segment lost 3 bases and the V segment lost 4 bases, leaving 8 bases of the junction unmatched.

This clone has more than one count but fewer than ten. The genes are TRBV30 and TRBJ1-1; D ambiguous. The CDR3 covers 13 residues. V was cut by 1 base and J by 4 bases, with 10 bases left in between. Germline V gene sequence: CDR1 GTSNPN, CDR2 SVGIG (reference sequence). The CDR3 nucleotides read TGTGCCTGGAGTGCCTACGTCGGCACTGAAGCTTTCTTT. Translating it yields CAWSAYVGTEAFF.

The V gene is TRBV27, the J gene TRBJ1-1; D not certain. Germline V CDR1 and CDR2: MNHEY, SMNVEV (reference sequence). The CDR3 has 13 amino acids. V shed 2 bases and J shed 4 bases, with 8 bases lying between them. The CDR3 DNA reads TGTGCCAGCAGTTTAACGGGAGCCACTGAAGCTTTCTTT. This sequence encodes CASSLTGATEAFF.

This rearrangement joins TRBV27 to TRBJ1-2; TRBD1 aligns across 8 bases. CDR1 is MNHEY, CDR2 SMNVEV, per germline (reference sequence). The CDR3 covers 18 residues. The V segment lost 2 bases and the J segment 1 base; nucleotides outside the gene matches: 12. This chain's CDR3 is CASSLEARTGPFNYGYTF. As DNA, the CDR3 is TGTGCCAGCAGTTTAGAGGCCCGGACAGGGCCCTTTAACTATGGCTACACCTTC.

This clone has a single count. V gene TRBV19 combines with J gene TRBJ1-5; 7 positions match TRBD1. V gave up 4 bases and J gave up 6 bases; unmatched junction bases: 12. The germline CDR1 and CDR2 sequences are LNHDA and SQIVND (reference sequence). The CDR3 has 16 residues. CDR3 nucleotide sequence: TGTGCCAGTAGTACGAGACAGACAGGGCATACTCAGCCCCAGCATTTT. Translation: CASSTRQTGHTQPQHF. The full variable domain, with the rest looked up from reference TRBV19 and TRBJ1-5, is DGGITQSPKYLFRKEGQNVTLSCEQNLNHDAMYWYRQDPGQGLRLIYYSQIVNDFQKGDIAEGYSVSREKKESFPLTVTSAQKNPTAFYLCASSTRQTGHTQPQHFGDGTRLSIL.

The chain couples TRBV5-6 to TRBJ1-2; 7 nucleotides align to TRBD1. V shed 4 bases and J 4 bases; nucleotides not matched to a gene: 1. The CDR3 runs to 12 residues. Germline loops: CDR1 SGHDT, CDR2 YYEEEE. The CDR3: CASSQGVYGYTF. The DNA for the CDR3 is TGTGCCAGCAGCCAGGGGGTCTATGGCTACACCTTC.

The rearrangement uses TRBV30 and TRBJ2-4; 7 nucleotides line up with TRBD1. V gave up 1 base and J gave up 0 bases; unmatched junction bases: 6. The CDR3 spans 16 residues. The germline CDR1 and CDR2 sequences are GTSNPN and SVGIG (reference sequence). CDR3 protein: CAWSGETGIAKNIQYF. The CDR3 nucleotides read TGTGCCTGGAGTGGAGAGACAGGGATAGCCAAAAACATTCAGTACTTC. Supplemented by reference TRBV30 and TRBJ2-4, the full variable domain reads SQTIHQWPATLVQPVGSPLSLECTVEGTSNPNLYWYRQAAGRGLQLLFYSVGIGQISSEVPQNLSASRPQDRQFILSSKKLLLSDSGFYLCAWSGETGIAKNIQYFGAGTRLSVL.

This rearrangement joins TRBV27 to TRBJ2-2; D is uncertain. The ends were cut back, 7 bases at V and 6 bases at J, with 12 bases in the middle. The CDR3 sequence is 13 residues long. Germline V gene sequence: CDR1 MNHEY, CDR2 SMNVEV (reference sequence). CDR3 DNA: TGTGCCAGCACCCCTATCGGGTCCGGGGAGCTGTTTTTT. Its protein product is CASTPIGSGELFF.

The gene calls are TRBV28 and TRBJ1-5, with 7 bases that match TRBD1. The germline V gene encodes CDR1 MDHEN and CDR2 SYDVKM. CDR3 size: 14 residues. V lost 1 base, J lost 5 bases, and 2 bases stayed unmatched. In nucleotides, the CDR3 is TGTGCCAGCAGTTTATCAGGGGGACATCAGCCCCAGCATTTT. It codes for CASSLSGGHQPQHF. Full variable domain (remainder filled in from reference TRBV28 and TRBJ1-5): DVKVTQSSRYLVKRTGEKVFLECVQDMDHENMFWYRQDPGLGLRLIYFSYDVKMKEKGDIPEGYSVSREKKERFSLILESASTNQTSMYLCASSLSGGHQPQHFGDGTRLSIL.

The J gene is TRBJ1-2, the V gene TRBV4-1; D is uncertain. The length of the CDR3 is 13 residues. The V and J ends lost 5 bases and 4 bases respectively, with 11 bases between them. Germline V gene sequence: CDR1 MGHRA, CDR2 YSYEKL. Here the CDR3 DNA reads TGCGCCAGCAGCATCGAGGGCAGCTATGGCTACACCTTC. Protein sequence: CASSIEGSYGYTF.

The J gene is TRBJ1-2, the V gene TRBV30, with TRBD1 matching over 9 bases. The germline gives CDR1 GTSNPN, CDR2 SVGIG (reference sequence). The CDR3 sequence is 13 residues long. V trimming: 5 bases; J trimming: 3 bases; junction bases outside the gene matches: 4. DNA of the CDR3: TGTGCCTGGGAACAGGGGGCAGACTATGGCTACACCTTC. Translation gives CAWEQGADYGYTF.

The chain combines TRBV6-1 with TRBJ2-1; the D is unclear. Germline assignment: CDR1 MNHNS and CDR2 SASEGT. The V gene lost 4 bases and the J gene lost 4 bases, with 14 bases spanning the gap. The CDR3 extends over 15 amino acids. In nucleotides, the CDR3 is TGTGCCAGCAGTGCCCAGCGAAATTCTTACAATGAGCAGTTCTTC. Protein: CASSAQRNSYNEQFF.

This clone was counted a single time. V usage is TRBV5-6 and J usage is TRBJ2-7, with 8 bases matching TRBD1. From germline, CDR1 is SGHDT and CDR2 YYEEEE. The CDR3 loop spans 15 amino acids. J was trimmed by 2 bases and V by 4 bases; bases with no gene match: 8. The CDR3 spells CASSPRGTGAYEQYF. The CDR3 DNA reads TGTGCCAGCAGCCCACGCGGGACAGGAGCCTACGAGCAGTACTTC.